The sequence of this TCR beta chain was determined in a study of blood T cell repertoires in COVID-19. Background on the study: There were acute and convalescent COVID-19 samples, and they came from the United States, Italy and Spain. From T cells, B-cell-depleted T cells, or PBMCs came the material, which was cDNA or gDNA.

In the study's own analysis: Amplification with reference gene primers provided the estimates of nucleated cell counts. Sequencing used immunoSEQ multiplex PCR; TCRdb keeps in-frame clones, though not all of them. The V and J calls and the clone size are those of that table, but D and trimming were determined from the DNA. Among about 220,000 clones listed, 80% were seen once. Trimming took 6 bases from V and 3 from J; bases not matched to a gene: 10. The CDR3 sequence is 15 residues long. Germline assignment: CDR1 SGHAT and CDR2 FQNNGV. Sequenced material: peripheral blood. The chain joins TRBV11-2 to TRBJ2-7; 8 bases are shared with TRBD1. The receptor was isolated from a woman in her sixties or seventies with acute or convalescent COVID-19. CDR3 loop: CASRLLPGQDYEQYF. CDR3 DNA: TGTGCCAGCAGACTTCTCCCGGGACAGGACTACGAGCAGTACTTC.